This T cell receptor beta chain was obtained from a study of blood T cell repertoires in COVID-19. Background on the study: PBMCs, B-cell-depleted T cells, or T cells provided the cDNA or gDNA that made up the material.

Original data processing: Researchers report that nucleated cell counts were estimated from reference gene primer amplification. Sequencing used immunoSEQ multiplex PCR; TCRdb keeps in-frame clones, though not all of them. The D gene and trimming were derived from the DNA, and the V and J assignments and clone size from that table. The profile covers 390,000 or so clones, with almost 90% appearing a single time and 6.5% to 8% taken by the ten largest. This CDR3 contains 14 residues. The J segment lost 0 bases and the V segment lost 3 bases, leaving 1 base of the junction unmatched. Germline V lookup: CDR1 LGHDT, CDR2 YNNKEL (reference sequence).

This sequence joins TRBV3-1 (or the pseudogene TRBV3-2) and TRBJ1-1; TRBD1 matches 7 bases. What was sequenced was peripheral blood. The sequence was collected from a man aged 18 to 29 with active or convalescent COVID-19. The CDR3 nucleotides read TGTGCCAGCAGCCATAGGGGGCTGAACACTGAAGCTTTCTTT. It yields the protein CASSHRGLNTEAFF.